The present entry profiles one T cell receptor beta chain with its context. Antigen: not known. The CDR3 contains 14 residues. Germline V gene sequence: CDR1 SGHVS, CDR2 FQNEAQ. UMI-labeled TRB cDNA libraries were prepared by 5' RACE. No DNA is given; TCRdb re-called the 5' RACE reads and lists each CDR3 protein once. This sample contains approximately 100,000 distinct CDR3 sequences. Researchers reported sorting every CD8+ T cell subset in triplicate, around 300,000 cells per sort. The data stem from a study of CXCR3-negative and CXCR3-positive naive CD8 T cells. Findings and caveats of the study: Naive cells that were CXCR3-positive had more hydrophobic TRB CDR3s (compared with CXCR3-negative naive cells).

Sequencing was performed on naive CXCR3+ CD8+ T cells from blood. Subset indicated: CD45RO-CCR7+CD27+CD95- naive CD8+ T cells expressing CXCR3 (TNR3+). This receptor was taken from a human donor in good health. Some clones in this sample may be carry-over from other donors' samples. The J gene is TRBJ2-3, the V gene TRBV7-8; TCRdb designates TRBD2, a call that cannot be tested without DNA. The CDR3 region is CATLPGGVGDTQYF.